The source of this T cell receptor beta chain is a study of blood T cell repertoires in COVID-19. Study at large: The analysed material was cDNA or gDNA that came from T cells, B-cell-depleted T cells, or PBMCs.

Allocation to cohorts depended on clinical history reported by the participants. Under the authors' procedure: Amplification of reference gene primers provided the estimated nucleated cell counts. Clones were sequenced by immunoSEQ multiplex PCR, and TCRdb holds only the in-frame ones, with some missing. V, J and clone size were drawn from that table, and D and trimming were deduced from the DNA. The sample shows 150,000 or so clones, around four fifths of them seen only once. This CDR3 region has 16 residues. Germline CDR1 is LGHNA and CDR2 is YSLEER. The ends were cut back, 0 bases at V and 0 bases at J, with 12 bases in the middle. A few counts support this clone.

The receptor was isolated from a man between 65 and 85 years old who had been exposed to COVID-19. The sample comprised PBMCs or T cells enriched from blood (not recorded which). The rearrangement joins TRBV4-3 to TRBJ2-7, with D possibly TRBD2 on 5 matching bases. CDR3 sequence reads: CASSQDWSGSSYEQYF. The CDR3 DNA reads TGCGCCAGCAGCCAAGATTGGAGCGGAAGCTCCTACGAGCAGTACTTC.